This TCR beta chain was captured by sequencing in a study of T cell repertoires in cytomegalovirus infection. Looking at the study overall: It was the public TCR beta signatures that indicated both CMV infection and matching HLA type.

Study-wide results and limits: Individuals carrying CMV plus the relevant HLA were identified by cumulative frequency of public TCR beta families. HLA-C-restricted CMV-specific TCR beta clonotypes were dominant in the ex vivo response.

TCRdb passed the reads through MiXCR, listing each CDR3 protein once. Here the sample spans about 600,000 distinct CDR3 sequences, roughly 26% being singletons. About this clonotype: The antigen is not known.

V dropped 1 base and J dropped 8 bases, with 15 bases sitting between them. There are 15 residues in the CDR3. CDR1 and CDR2 from the germline V gene are SGHTA and FQGNSA. This TCR was sampled from a human donor in good health (CMV status not recorded). Some clones in this sample may be carry-over from other donors' samples. The chain carries TRBV7-2 and TRBJ2-1; D may be TRBD1 (5 bases). The specimen sequenced was CD8+ T cells from PBMCs. CDR3 in amino acids: CASSLGTSRPYEQFF. CDR3 DNA: TGTGCCAGCAGCTTAGGGACATCCCGTCCCTATGAGCAGTTCTTC.